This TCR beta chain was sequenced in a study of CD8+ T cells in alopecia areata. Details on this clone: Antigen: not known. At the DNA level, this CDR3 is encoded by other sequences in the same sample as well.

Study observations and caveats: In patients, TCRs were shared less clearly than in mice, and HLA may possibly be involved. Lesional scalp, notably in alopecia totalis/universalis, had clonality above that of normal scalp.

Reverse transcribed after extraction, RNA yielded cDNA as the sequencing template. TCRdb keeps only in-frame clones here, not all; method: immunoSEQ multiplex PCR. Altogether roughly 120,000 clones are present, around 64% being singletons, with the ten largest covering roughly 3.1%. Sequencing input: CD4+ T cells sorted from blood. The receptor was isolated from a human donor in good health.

The CDR3, as DNA: TGCGCCAGCAGCTTGGAGGGAACTCAGCCCCAGCATTTT. Translation: CASSLEGTQPQHF. This chain connects TRBV5-1 to TRBJ1-5; D not resolved. The CDR3 has 13 residues. Germline CDR1 and CDR2: SGHRS and YFSETQ. With 0 bases removed from V and 6 bases from J, the gap between germline ends came to 7 bases.